The present T cell receptor (beta chain) was sequenced within a study of cytomegalovirus exposure and HLA in healthy donors. 13 Jbeta primers and 60 Vbeta primers were used for the PCR. In the study's own analysis: The count from a later analysis was some 83 million unique TCR beta chains, around 10 million of them shared. Libraries were prepared by immunoSEQ multiplex PCR; TCRdb keeps only in-frame clonotypes and omits some of them. The V and J calls and clone size come from that table; D and trimming were worked out from the DNA. The table lists 120,000 or so clones, roughly 8.6% of them singletons. By share, this clone ranks as medium-sized. Other DNA sequences within the sample encode an identical CDR3. V dropped 3 bases and J dropped 5 bases, with 16 bases sitting between them. The CDR3 loop spans 15 amino acids. Germline values: CDR1 MNHEY, CDR2 SMNVEV (reference sequence). Healthy bone marrow donors made up the donors.

Sequencing used PBMCs. This TCR derives from a woman between 40 and 55 years old in good health and CMV-seropositive. The rearrangement joins TRBV27 to TRBJ1-1; D is uncertain. CDR3 DNA sequence: TGTGCCAGCAGTTTGGTGTATGGCTCGGGGACTGAAGCTTTCTTT. It yields the protein CASSLVYGSGTEAFF.